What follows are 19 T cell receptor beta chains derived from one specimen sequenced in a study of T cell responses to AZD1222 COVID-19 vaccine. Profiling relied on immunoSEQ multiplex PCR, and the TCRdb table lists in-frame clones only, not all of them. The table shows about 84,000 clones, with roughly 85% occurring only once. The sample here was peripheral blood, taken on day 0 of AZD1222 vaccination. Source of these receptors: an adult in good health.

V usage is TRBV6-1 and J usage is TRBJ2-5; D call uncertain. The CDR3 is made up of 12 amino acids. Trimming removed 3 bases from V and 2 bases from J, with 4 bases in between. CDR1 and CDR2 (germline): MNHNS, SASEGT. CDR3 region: CASSDRQETQYF. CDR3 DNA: TGTGCCAGCAGTGACCGTCAAGAGACCCAGTACTTC.

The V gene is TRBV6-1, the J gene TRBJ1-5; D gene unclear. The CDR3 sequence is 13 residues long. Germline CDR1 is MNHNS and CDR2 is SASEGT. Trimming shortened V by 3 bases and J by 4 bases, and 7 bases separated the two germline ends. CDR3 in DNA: TGTGCCAGCAGTGAGGTAGGGAATCAGCCCCAGCATTTT. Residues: CASSEVGNQPQHF.

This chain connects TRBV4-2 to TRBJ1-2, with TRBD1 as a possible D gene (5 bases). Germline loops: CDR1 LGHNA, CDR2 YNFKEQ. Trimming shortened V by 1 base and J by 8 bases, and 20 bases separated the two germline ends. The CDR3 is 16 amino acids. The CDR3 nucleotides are TGTGCCAGCAGCCAAGTCCAGGGCACGGGGCAGGAAGGCTACACCTTC. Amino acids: CASSQVQGTGQEGYTF.

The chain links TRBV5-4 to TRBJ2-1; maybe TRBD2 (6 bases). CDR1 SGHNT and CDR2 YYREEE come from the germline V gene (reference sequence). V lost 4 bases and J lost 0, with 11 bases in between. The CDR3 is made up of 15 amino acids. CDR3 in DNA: TGTGCCAGCAGCCGTGGGGGAGGCTCCTACAATGAGCAGTTCTTC. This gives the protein CASSRGGGSYNEQFF.

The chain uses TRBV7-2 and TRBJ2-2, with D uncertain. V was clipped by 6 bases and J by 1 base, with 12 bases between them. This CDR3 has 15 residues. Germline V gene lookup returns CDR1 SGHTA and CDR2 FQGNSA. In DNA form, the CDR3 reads TGTGCCAGCAGTTCTGGGCCCCTGAACACCGGGGAGCTGTTTTTT. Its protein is CASSSGPLNTGELFF.

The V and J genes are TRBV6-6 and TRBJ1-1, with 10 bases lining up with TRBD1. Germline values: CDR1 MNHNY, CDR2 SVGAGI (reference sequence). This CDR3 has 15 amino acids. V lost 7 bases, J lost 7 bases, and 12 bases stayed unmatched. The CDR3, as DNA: TGTGCCAGCATCGGGGATACGACAGGGGGCCGTGAAGCTTTCTTT. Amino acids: CASIGDTTGGREAFF.

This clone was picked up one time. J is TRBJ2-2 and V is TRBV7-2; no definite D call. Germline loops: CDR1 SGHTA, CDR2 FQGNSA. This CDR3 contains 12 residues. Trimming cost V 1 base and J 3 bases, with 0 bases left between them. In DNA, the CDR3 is TGTGCCAGCAGCTTAGACACCGGGGAGCTGTTTTTT. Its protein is CASSLDTGELFF.

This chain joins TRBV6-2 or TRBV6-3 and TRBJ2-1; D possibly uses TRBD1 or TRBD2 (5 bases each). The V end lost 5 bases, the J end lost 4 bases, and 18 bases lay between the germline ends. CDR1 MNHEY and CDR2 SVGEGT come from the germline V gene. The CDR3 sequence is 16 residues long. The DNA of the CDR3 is TGTGCCAGCAGTCCAGAGGTGGGGGAGTGGTACAATGAGCAGTTCTTC. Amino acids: CASSPEVGEWYNEQFF.

For the CDR3, the DNA is TGTGCCAGCAGGGGAGGGTGGGGGACAGACGACTACGAGCAGTACTTC. Amino acid sequence: CASRGGWGTDDYEQYF. The V and J genes are TRBV5-4 and TRBJ2-7, with D perhaps matching TRBD1 or TRBD2 (7 bases each). This CDR3 comprises 16 residues. The germline V gene has CDR1 SGHNT and CDR2 YYREEE (reference sequence). Trimming cost V 5 bases and J 3 bases, with 21 bases left between them.

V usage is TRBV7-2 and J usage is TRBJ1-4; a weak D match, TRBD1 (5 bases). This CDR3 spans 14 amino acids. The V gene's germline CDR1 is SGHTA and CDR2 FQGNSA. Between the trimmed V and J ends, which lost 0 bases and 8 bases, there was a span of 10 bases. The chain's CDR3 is CASSLATAKEKLFF. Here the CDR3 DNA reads TGTGCCAGCAGCTTAGCGACAGCAAAGGAAAAACTGTTTTTT.

The CDR3 sequence is CASSLYGESTDTQYF. CDR3 bases: TGTGCCAGCAGCTTATATGGTGAGAGCACAGATACGCAGTATTTT. The rearrangement joins TRBV7-3 to TRBJ2-3, with unresolved D. The V and J ends lost 2 bases and 0 bases respectively, with 9 bases between them. The germline CDR1 and CDR2 sequences are SGHTA and FQGTGA. The length of the CDR3 is 15 residues.

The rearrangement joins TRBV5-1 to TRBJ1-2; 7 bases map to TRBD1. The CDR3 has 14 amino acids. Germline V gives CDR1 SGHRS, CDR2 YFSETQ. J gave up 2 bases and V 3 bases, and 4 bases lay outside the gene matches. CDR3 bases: TGCGCCAGCAGCTCCGGGACAGCAAACTATGGCTACACCTTC. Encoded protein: CASSSGTANYGYTF.

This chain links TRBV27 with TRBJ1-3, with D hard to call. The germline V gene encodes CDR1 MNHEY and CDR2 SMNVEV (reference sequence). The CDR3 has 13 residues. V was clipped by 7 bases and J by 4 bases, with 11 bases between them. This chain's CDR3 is CASKRTTGNTIYF. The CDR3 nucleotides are TGTGCCAGCAAGCGGACCACCGGAAACACCATATATTTT.

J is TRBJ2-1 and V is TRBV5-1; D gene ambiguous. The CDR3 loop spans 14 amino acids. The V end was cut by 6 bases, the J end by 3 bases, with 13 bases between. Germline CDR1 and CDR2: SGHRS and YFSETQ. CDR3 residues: CASKAGGNYNEQFF. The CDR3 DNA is TGCGCCAGCAAAGCAGGTGGTAACTACAATGAGCAGTTCTTC.

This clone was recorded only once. CDR3 nucleotide sequence: TGCAGTGCTAGTCCAGGGGGCGCCGGCTCTGGAAACACCATATATTTT. Translation gives CSASPGGAGSGNTIYF. The chain employs TRBV20-1 and TRBJ1-3; 8 bases are shared with TRBD1. Trimming cost V 3 bases and J 0 bases; bases outside gene matches: 7. The CDR3 runs 16 residues. Germline V gene data show CDR1 as DFQATT and CDR2 as SNEGSKA (reference sequence).

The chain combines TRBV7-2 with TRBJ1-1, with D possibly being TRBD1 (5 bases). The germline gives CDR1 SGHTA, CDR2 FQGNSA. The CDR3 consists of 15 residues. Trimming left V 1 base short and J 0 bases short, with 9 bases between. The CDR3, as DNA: TGTGCCAGCAGCTTAGGAAAGGGGATGAACACTGAAGCTTTCTTT. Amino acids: CASSLGKGMNTEAFF. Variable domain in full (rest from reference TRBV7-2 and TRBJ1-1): GAGVSQSPSNKVTEKGKDVELRCDPISGHTALYWYRQSLGQGLEFLIYFQGNSAPDKSGLPSDRFSAERTGGSVSTLTIQRTQQEDSAVYLCASSLGKGMNTEAFFGQGTRLTVV.

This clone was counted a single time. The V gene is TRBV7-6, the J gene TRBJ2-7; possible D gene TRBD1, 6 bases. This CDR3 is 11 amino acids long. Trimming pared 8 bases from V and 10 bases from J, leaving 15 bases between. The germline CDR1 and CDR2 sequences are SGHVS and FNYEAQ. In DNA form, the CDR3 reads TGTGCCAGCGGGTGGAGGACAGTTCAGTACTTC. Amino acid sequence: CASGWRTVQYF.

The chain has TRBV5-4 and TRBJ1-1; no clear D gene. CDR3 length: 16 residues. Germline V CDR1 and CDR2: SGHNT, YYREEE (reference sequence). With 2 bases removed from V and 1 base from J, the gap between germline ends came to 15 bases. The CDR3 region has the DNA TGTGCCAGCAGCTTTCCTGGCCCCGAGGGGAACACTGAAGCTTTCTTT. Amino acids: CASSFPGPEGNTEAFF.

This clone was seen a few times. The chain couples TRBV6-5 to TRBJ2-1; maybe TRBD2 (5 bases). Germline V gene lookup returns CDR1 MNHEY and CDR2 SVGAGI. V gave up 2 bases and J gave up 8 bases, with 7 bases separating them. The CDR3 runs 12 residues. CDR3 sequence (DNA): TGTGCCAGCAGTTACCGGGAAGATGAGCAGTTCTTC. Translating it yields CASSYREDEQFF.